The entry that follows covers one T cell receptor (delta chain) sequence. Its antigen is still unknown. This likely stems from a read error, as it lies one base from a far larger clone. This same CDR3 is encoded by further DNA sequences in the sample. The data belong to a study of γδ T cells in repeated Plasmodium falciparum infection. On the study more broadly: Four controlled malaria infections with P. falciparum NF54 spanned 500 to 650 days.

TCRdb re-called the multiplex PCR reads with CATT. Altogether 50,000 or so delta-chain clones are present, less than 2% being singletons, with the ten largest covering roughly 9.2%. Germline-derived CDR1 and CDR2 are TSWWSYY and QGS. V lost 2 bases, J lost 0 bases, and 30 bases stayed unmatched. This CDR3 contains 26 residues. Bulk repertoires came from Vgamma9/Vdelta2+ or Vdelta2-negative gammadelta T cells flow-sorted from PBMC. Study conclusions and caveats: Compared with Australian children, Malian Vdelta2-negative repertoires seemed more clonal, less diverse, less shared. Vgamma9/Vdelta2+ T cells showed a stable polyclonal repertoire with shared TCRgamma sequences.

Material for sequencing was gamma-delta T cells from blood. The V and J genes are TRDV1 and TRDJ1; 13 bases line up with TRDD3. Because TCRdb records no J gene, it was assigned here through a match of the DNA to germline. The receptor was isolated from a pool of human donors (malaria-infected and uninfected, not separated). The CDR3: CALGESDFLIPPNWGIRGPYTDKLIF. The DNA for the CDR3 is TGTGCTCTTGGGGAATCGGACTTCCTCATCCCTCCGAACTGGGGGATACGCGGCCCATACACCGATAAACTCATCTTT.